The 9 T cell receptor beta chains reported below all come from one sample, sequenced in a study of blood T cell repertoires in COVID-19. Profiled with immunoSEQ multiplex PCR; TCRdb holds only in-frame clones, not every one. Of around 120,000 clones listed, less than 90% are singletons. Sequencing was carried out using peripheral blood. These receptor sequences come from a man at least 80 years old with acute or convalescent COVID-19.

The rearrangement joins TRBV6-5 to TRBJ2-7, with 7 bases matching TRBD1. The CDR3 loop spans 14 amino acids. CDR1 and CDR2 (germline): MNHEY, SVGAGI. V lost 5 bases to trimming and J lost 1 base; unmatched junction nucleotides: 5. Here the CDR3 DNA reads TGTGCCAGCAGTAACAACAGGGGATCCTACGAGCAGTACTTC. This encodes CASSNNRGSYEQYF.

The chain employs TRBV5-1 and TRBJ1-4, with TRBD1 as a possible D gene (6 bases). Germline-derived CDR1 and CDR2 are SGHRS and YFSETQ. CDR3 length equals 14 residues. V was pared by 4 bases and J by 5 bases, with 12 bases between. CDR3 residues: CASSQGQGNEKLFF. The CDR3 DNA reads TGCGCCAGCAGCCAAGGCCAGGGGAATGAAAAACTGTTTTTT.

This sequence joins TRBV11-2 and TRBJ1-1, with D perhaps TRBD1 (6 bases). The germline V gene encodes CDR1 SGHAT and CDR2 FQNNGV. V lost 2 bases and J lost 6, with 10 bases in between. This CDR3 is 13 amino acids long. CDR3 region: CASSLTGWSEAFF. CDR3 sequence (DNA): TGTGCCAGCAGCTTAACAGGGTGGTCTGAAGCTTTCTTT. Drawing the rest from reference TRBV11-2 and TRBJ1-1, the complete variable domain is EAGVAQSPRYKIIEKRQSVAFWCNPISGHATLYWYQQILGQGPKLLIQFQNNGVVDDSQLPKDRFSAERLKGVDSTLKIQPAKLEDSAVYLCASSLTGWSEAFFGQGTRLTVV.

The CDR3 DNA sequence: TGTGCCAGCAGCCTAAGGGGGCCAGATACGCAGTATTTT. Protein: CASSLRGPDTQYF. J is TRBJ2-3 and V is TRBV6-2 or TRBV6-3; 7 bases agree with TRBD1. This CDR3 is built from 13 residues. Germline trimming cut 6 bases from V and 4 bases from J; bases unmatched to any gene: 4. CDR1 is MNHEY and CDR2 is SVGEGT in the germline V gene.

The J gene is TRBJ1-1, the V gene TRBV10-3; 8 positions match TRBD1. In germline, CDR1 is ENHRY, CDR2 SYGVKD. This CDR3 is 12 amino acids long. The V and J ends lost 8 bases and 5 bases, in that order; junction bases with no gene match: 4. CDR3 nucleotides: TGTGCCATCGGACAGGGTGAAACTGAAGCTTTCTTT. Translating gives CAIGQGETEAFF.

V is TRBV12-3 or TRBV12-4 and J is TRBJ2-6; D could derive from TRBD1 or TRBD2 (5 bases each). The CDR3 consists of 13 residues. Trimming cost V 5 bases and J 17 bases, with 19 bases left between them. The CDR3 sequence is CASSVGDGLKLTF. The CDR3, as DNA: TGTGCCAGCAGTGTAGGGGATGGACTGAAGTTGACTTTC.

J is TRBJ1-6 and V is TRBV5-1; 8 bases are a match to TRBD1. The CDR3 has 14 amino acids. After removal of 0 bases from V and 8 bases from J, the junction contained 1 base not matched to a gene. Germline CDR1 and CDR2: SGHRS and YFSETQ. CDR3 DNA: TGCGCCAGCAGCTTGGGGACAGGGCATTCACCCCTCCACTTT. Its protein is CASSLGTGHSPLHF.

This clone has a single count. CDR3: CASNAERQPQHF. In DNA, the CDR3 is TGTGCCAGCAATGCAGAACGTCAGCCCCAGCATTTT. The V gene is TRBV6-5, the J gene TRBJ1-5, with D hard to call. V was cut by 7 bases and J by 6 bases, with 10 bases left in between. The CDR3 covers 12 residues. Per germline, CDR1 MNHEY and CDR2 SVGAGI.

This clone occurred once. The rearrangement joins TRBV2 to TRBJ2-3; 9 positions agree with TRBD1. Trimming at V came to 6 bases and at J to 0 bases, leaving 7 bases not matched to a gene. Germline V CDR1 and CDR2: SNHLY, FYNNEI. This CDR3 region has 16 residues. The CDR3 region has the DNA TGTGCCAGCAGGCCCCGGACAGGGGCGAGCACAGATACGCAGTATTTT. It encodes CASRPRTGASTDTQYF.